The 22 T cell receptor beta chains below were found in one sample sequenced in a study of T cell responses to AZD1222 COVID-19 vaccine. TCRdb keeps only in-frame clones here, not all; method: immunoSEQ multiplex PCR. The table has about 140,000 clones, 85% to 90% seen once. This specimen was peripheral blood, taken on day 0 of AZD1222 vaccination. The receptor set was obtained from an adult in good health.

The CDR3 region has the DNA TGTGCCATCGCCCCCCGGGGGAGGGCCTACGAGCAGTACTTC. Its protein product is CAIAPRGRAYEQYF. The chain links TRBV10-3 to TRBJ2-7; TRBD2 matches 7 bases. The CDR3 has 14 residues. Germline V lookup: CDR1 ENHRY, CDR2 SYGVKD. Trimming cost V 8 bases and J 2 bases; bases outside gene matches: 9.

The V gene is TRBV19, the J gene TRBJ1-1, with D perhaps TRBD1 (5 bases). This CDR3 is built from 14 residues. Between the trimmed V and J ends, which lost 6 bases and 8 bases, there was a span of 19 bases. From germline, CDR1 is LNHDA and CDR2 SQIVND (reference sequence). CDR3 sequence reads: CASSIRPDSGEAFF. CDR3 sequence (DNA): TGTGCCAGTAGCATCCGCCCCGACAGCGGAGAAGCTTTCTTT.

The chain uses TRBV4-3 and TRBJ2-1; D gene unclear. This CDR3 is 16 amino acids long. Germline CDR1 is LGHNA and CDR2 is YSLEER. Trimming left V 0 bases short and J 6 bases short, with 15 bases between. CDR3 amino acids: CASSQDRDKLFNEQFF. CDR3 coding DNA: TGCGCCAGCAGCCAAGATAGAGACAAGCTCTTCAATGAGCAGTTCTTC.

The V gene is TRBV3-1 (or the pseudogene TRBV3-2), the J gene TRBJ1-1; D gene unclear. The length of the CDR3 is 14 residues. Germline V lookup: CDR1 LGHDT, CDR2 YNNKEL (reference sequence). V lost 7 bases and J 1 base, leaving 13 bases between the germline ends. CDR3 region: CASTARDKNTEAFF. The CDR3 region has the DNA TGTGCCAGCACTGCCCGAGACAAGAACACTGAAGCTTTCTTT.

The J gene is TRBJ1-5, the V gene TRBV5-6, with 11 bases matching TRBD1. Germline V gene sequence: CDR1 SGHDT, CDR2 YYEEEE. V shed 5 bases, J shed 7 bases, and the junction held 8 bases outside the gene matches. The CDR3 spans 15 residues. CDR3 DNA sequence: TGTGCCAGCAGTCGGACAGGGGGCTTAGGACAGCCCCAGCATTTT. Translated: CASSRTGGLGQPQHF.

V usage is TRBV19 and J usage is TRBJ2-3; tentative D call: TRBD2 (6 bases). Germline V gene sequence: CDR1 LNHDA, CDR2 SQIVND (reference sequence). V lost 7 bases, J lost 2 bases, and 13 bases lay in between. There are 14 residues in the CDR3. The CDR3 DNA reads TGTGCCAGTATGAGGAGGGAGGACACAGATACGCAGTATTTT. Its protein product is CASMRREDTDTQYF.

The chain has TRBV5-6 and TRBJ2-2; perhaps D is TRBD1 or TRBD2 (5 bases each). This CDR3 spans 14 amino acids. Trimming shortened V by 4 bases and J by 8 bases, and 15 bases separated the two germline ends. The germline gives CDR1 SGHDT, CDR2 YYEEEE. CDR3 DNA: TGTGCCAGCAGCCTGGGACCCCATGGTGGGGAGCTGTTTTTT. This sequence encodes CASSLGPHGGELFF.

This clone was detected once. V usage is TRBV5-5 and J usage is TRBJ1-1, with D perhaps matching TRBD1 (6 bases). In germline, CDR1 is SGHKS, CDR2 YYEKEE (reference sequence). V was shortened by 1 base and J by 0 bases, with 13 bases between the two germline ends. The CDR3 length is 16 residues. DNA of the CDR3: TGTGCCAGCAGCTTGAGGTGGGGGCTCTTGAACACTGAAGCTTTCTTT. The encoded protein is CASSLRWGLLNTEAFF.

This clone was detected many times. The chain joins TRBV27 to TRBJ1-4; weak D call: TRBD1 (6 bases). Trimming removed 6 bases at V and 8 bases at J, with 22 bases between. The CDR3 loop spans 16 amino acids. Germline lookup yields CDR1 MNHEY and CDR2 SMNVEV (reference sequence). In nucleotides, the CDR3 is TGTGCCAGCAGAGGCGGGGTTCTGGGGGCGCGGGAAAAACTGTTTTTT. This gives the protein CASRGGVLGAREKLFF.

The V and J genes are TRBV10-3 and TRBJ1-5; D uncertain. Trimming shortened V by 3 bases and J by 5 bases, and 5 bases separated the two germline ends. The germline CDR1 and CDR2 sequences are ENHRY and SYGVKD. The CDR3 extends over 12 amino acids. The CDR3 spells CAISEVDQPQHF. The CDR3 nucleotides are TGTGCCATCAGTGAAGTGGATCAGCCCCAGCATTTT.

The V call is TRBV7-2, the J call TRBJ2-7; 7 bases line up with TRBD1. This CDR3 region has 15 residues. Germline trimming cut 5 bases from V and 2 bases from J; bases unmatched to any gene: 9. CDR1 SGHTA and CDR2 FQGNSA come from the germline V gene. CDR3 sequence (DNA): TGTGCCAGCAGCCGTCAGCCGACAGGGCCCTACGAGCAGTACTTC. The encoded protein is CASSRQPTGPYEQYF. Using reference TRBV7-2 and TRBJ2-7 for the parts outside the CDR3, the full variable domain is GAGVSQSPSNKVTEKGKDVELRCDPISGHTALYWYRQSLGQGLEFLIYFQGNSAPDKSGLPSDRFSAERTGGSVSTLTIQRTQQEDSAVYLCASSRQPTGPYEQYFGPGTRLTVT.

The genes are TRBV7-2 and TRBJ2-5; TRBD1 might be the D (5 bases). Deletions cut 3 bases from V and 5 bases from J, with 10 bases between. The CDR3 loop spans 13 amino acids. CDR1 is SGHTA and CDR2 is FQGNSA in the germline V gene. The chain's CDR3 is CASSLAGFETQYF. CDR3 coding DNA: TGTGCCAGCAGCTTGGCAGGGTTTGAGACCCAGTACTTC. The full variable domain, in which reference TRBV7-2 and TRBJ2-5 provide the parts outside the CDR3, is GAGVSQSPSNKVTEKGKDVELRCDPISGHTALYWYRQSLGQGLEFLIYFQGNSAPDKSGLPSDRFSAERTGGSVSTLTIQRTQQEDSAVYLCASSLAGFETQYFGPGTRLLVL.

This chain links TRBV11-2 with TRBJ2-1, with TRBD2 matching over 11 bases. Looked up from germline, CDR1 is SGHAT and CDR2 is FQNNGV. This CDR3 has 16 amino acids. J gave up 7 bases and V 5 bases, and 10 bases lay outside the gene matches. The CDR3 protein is CASSLELAGVSNEQFF. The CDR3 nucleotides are TGTGCCAGCAGCCTGGAACTAGCGGGAGTGTCAAATGAGCAGTTCTTC.

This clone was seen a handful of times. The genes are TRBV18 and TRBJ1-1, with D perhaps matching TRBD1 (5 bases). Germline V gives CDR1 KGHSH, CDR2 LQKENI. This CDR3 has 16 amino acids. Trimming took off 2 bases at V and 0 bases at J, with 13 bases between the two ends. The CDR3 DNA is TGTGCCAGCTCACCAGTGGGACTCGCCCTGAACACTGAAGCTTTCTTT. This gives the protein CASSPVGLALNTEAFF.

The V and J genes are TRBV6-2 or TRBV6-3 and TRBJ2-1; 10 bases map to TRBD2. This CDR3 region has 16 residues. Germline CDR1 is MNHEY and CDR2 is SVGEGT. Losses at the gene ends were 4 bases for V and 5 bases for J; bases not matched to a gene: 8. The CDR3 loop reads CASSSFSGRANNEQFF. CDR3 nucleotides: TGTGCCAGCAGTTCCTTCAGCGGGAGGGCCAACAATGAGCAGTTCTTC.

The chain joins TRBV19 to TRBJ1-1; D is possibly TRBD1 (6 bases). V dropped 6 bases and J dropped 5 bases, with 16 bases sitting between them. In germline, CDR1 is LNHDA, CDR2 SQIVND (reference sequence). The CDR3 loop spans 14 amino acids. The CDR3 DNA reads TGTGCCAGTAGGTTGGGGGGGCTAGGGACTGAAGCTTTCTTT. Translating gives CASRLGGLGTEAFF.

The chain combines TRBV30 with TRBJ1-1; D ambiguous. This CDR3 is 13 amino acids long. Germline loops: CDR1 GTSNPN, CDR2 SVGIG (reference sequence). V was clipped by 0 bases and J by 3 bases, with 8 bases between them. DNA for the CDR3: TGTGCCTGGAGTGTGGTGGGAGACACTGAAGCTTTCTTT. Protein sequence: CAWSVVGDTEAFF.

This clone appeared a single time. The CDR3 DNA reads as TGCGCCAGCAGCCAAGCGGGACTCCCAAAAGACGAGCAGTACTTC. Translation: CASSQAGLPKDEQYF. V and J are TRBV4-3 and TRBJ2-7; maybe TRBD2 (6 bases). Per the germline V gene, CDR1 is LGHNA and CDR2 is YSLEER. The CDR3 runs to 15 residues. Trimming shortened V by 1 base and J by 5 bases, and 15 bases separated the two germline ends.

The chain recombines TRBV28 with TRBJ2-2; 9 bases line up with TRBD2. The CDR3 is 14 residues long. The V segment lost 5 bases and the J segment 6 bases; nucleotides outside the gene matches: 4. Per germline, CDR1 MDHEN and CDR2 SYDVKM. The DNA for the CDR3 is TGTGCCAGCAGTACCTTAGCGGGAGCCGGGGAGCTGTTTTTT. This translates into CASSTLAGAGELFF.

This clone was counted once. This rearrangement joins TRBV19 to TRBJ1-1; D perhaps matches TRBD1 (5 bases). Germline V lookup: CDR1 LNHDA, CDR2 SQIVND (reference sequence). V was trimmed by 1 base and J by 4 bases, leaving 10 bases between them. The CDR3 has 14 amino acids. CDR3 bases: TGTGCCAGTAGTATAGCAGGGACGAGCACTGAAGCTTTCTTT. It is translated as CASSIAGTSTEAFF.

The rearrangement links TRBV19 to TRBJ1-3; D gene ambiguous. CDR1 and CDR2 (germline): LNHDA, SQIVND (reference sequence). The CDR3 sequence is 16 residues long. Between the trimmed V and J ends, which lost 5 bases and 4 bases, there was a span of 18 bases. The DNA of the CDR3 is TGTGCCAGTAGTCCCATCGACAAAATCCCCGGAAACACCATATATTTT. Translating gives CASSPIDKIPGNTIYF. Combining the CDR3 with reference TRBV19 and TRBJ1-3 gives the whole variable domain DGGITQSPKYLFRKEGQNVTLSCEQNLNHDAMYWYRQDPGQGLRLIYYSQIVNDFQKGDIAEGYSVSREKKESFPLTVTSAQKNPTAFYLCASSPIDKIPGNTIYFGEGSWLTVV.

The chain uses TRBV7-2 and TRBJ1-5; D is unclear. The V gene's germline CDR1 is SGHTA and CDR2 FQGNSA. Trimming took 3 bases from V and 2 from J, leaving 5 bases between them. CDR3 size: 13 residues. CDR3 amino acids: CASSFQGNQPQHF. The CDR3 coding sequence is TGTGCCAGCAGCTTCCAGGGCAATCAGCCCCAGCATTTT.